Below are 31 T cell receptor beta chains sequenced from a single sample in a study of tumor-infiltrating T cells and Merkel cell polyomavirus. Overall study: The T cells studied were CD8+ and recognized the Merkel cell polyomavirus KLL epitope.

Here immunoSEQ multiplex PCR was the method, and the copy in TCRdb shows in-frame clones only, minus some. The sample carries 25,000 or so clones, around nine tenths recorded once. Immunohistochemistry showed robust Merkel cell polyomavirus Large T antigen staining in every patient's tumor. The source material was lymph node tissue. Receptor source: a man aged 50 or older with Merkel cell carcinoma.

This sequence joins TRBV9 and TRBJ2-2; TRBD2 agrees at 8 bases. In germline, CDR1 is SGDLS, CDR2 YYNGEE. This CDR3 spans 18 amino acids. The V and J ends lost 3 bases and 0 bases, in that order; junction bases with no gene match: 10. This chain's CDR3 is CASSGTAGDFANTGELFF. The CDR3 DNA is TGTGCCAGCAGCGGCACAGCGGGAGACTTCGCGAACACCGGGGAGCTGTTTTTT.

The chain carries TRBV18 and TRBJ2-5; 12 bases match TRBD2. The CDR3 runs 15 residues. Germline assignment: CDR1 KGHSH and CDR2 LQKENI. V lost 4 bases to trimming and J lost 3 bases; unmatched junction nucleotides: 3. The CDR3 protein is CASSQLAGGKETQYF. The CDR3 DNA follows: TGTGCCAGCTCACAGCTAGCGGGAGGGAAAGAGACCCAGTACTTC.

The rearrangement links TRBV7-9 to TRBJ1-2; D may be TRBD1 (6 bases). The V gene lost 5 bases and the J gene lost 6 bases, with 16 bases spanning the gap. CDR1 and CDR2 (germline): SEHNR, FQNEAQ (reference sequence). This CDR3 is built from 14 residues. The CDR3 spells CASSLLTGIHGYTF. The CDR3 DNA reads TGTGCCAGCAGCCTCCTTACAGGGATCCATGGCTACACCTTC. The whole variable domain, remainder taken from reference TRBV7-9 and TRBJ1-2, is DTGVSQNPRHKITKRGQNVTFRCDPISEHNRLYWYRQTLGQGPEFLTYFQNEAQLEKSRLLSDRFSAERPKGSFSTLEIQRTEQGDSAMYLCASSLLTGIHGYTFGSGTRLTVV.

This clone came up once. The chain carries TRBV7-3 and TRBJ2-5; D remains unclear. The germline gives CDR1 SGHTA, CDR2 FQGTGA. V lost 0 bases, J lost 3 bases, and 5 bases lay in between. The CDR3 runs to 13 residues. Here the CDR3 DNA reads TGTGCCAGCAGCTTAACCCGGGAAGAGACCCAGTACTTC. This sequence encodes CASSLTREETQYF.

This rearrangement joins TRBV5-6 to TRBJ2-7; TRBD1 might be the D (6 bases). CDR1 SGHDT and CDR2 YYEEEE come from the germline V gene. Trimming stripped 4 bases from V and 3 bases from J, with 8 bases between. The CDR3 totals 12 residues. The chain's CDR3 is CASSMDSYEQYF. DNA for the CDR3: TGTGCCAGCAGCATGGACAGCTACGAGCAGTACTTC.

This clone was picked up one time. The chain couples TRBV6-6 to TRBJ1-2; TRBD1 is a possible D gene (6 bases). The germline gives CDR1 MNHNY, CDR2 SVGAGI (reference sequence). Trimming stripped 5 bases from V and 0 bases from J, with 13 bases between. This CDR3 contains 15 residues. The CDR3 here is CASSLLSGANYGYTF. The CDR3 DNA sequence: TGTGCCAGCAGTCTGTTGTCAGGGGCTAACTATGGCTACACCTTC.

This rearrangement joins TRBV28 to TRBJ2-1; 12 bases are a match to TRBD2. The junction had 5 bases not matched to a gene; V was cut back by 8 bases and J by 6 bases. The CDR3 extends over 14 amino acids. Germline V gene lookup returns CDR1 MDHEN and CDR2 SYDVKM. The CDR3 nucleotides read TGTGCCAGCGAAACTAGCGGGAGGATCAATGAGCAGTTCTTC. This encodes CASETSGRINEQFF.

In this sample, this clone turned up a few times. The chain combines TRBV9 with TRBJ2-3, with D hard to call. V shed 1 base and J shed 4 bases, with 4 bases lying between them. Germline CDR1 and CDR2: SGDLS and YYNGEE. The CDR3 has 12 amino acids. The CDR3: CASSVISDTQYF. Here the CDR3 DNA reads TGTGCCAGCAGCGTAATCTCAGATACGCAGTATTTT.

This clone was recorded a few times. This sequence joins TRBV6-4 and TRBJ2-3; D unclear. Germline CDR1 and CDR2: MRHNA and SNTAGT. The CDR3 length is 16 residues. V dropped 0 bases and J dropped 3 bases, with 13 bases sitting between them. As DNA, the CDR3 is TGTGCCAGCAGTGACTCAGCGACCACCGGGACAGATACGCAGTATTTT. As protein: CASSDSATTGTDTQYF.

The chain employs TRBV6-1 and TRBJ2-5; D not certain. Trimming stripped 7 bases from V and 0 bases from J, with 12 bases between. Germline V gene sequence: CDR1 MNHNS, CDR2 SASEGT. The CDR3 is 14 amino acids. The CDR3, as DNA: TGTGCCAGCAAGACTGGAGATAACCAAGAGACCCAGTACTTC. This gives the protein CASKTGDNQETQYF.

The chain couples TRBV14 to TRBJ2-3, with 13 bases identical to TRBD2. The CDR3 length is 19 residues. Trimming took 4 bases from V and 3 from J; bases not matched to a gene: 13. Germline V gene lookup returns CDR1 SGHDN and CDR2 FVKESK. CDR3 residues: CASSRTQGLAGVRTDTQYF. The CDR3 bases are TGTGCCAGCAGCCGGACACAAGGACTAGCGGGAGTAAGGACAGATACGCAGTATTTT. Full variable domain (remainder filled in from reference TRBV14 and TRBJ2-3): EAGVTQFPSHSVIEKGQTVTLRCDPISGHDNLYWYRRVMGKEIKFLLHFVKESKQDESGMPNNRFLAERTGGTYSTLKVQPAELEDSGVYFCASSRTQGLAGVRTDTQYFGPGTRLTVL.

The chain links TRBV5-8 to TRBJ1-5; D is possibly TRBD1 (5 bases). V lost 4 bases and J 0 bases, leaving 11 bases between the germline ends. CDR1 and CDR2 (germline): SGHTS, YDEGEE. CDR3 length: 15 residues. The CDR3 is CASSQGVYSNQPQHF. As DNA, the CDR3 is TGTGCCAGCAGCCAAGGGGTCTATAGCAATCAGCCCCAGCATTTT.

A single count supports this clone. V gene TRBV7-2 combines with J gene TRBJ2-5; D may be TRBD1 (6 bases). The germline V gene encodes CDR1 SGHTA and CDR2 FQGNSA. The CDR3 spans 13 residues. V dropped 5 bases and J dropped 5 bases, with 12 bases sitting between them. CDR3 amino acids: CASSRNREETQYF. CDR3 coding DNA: TGTGCCAGCAGCCGGAACAGGGAGGAGACCCAGTACTTC.

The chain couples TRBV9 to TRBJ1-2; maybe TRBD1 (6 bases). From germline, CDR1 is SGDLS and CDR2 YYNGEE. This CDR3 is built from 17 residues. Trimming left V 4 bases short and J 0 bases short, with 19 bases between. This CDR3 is CASSRGGIGPSNYGYTF. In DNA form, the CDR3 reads TGTGCCAGCAGCAGGGGGGGTATAGGGCCATCTAACTATGGCTACACCTTC.

The CDR3 protein is CAIRSGDTSTDTQYF. CDR3 nucleotide sequence: TGTGCCATCAGATCTGGGGACACAAGCACAGATACGCAGTATTTT. The genes are TRBV10-3 and TRBJ2-3; a possible D gene is TRBD1 (6 bases). Trimming took off 6 bases at V and 0 bases at J, with 13 bases between the two ends. The V gene's germline CDR1 is ENHRY and CDR2 SYGVKD. This CDR3 contains 15 residues.

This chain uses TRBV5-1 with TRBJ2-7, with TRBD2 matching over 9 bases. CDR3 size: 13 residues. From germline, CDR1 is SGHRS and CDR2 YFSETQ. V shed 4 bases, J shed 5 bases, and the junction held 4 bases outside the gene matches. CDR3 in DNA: TGCGCCAGCAGCCCCTGGACTAGCGACGAGCAGTACTTC. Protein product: CASSPWTSDEQYF.

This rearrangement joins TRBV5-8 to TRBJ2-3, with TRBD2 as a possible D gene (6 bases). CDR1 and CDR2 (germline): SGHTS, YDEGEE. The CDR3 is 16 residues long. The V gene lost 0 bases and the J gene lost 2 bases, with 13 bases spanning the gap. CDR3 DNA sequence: TGTGCCAGCAGCTTGGGGGGTAGCGGCTCCACAGATACGCAGTATTTT. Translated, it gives CASSLGGSGSTDTQYF. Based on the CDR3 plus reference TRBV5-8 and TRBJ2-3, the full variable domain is EAGVTQSPTHLIKTRGQQATLRCSPISGHTSVYWYQQALGLGLQFLLWYDEGEERNRGNFPPRFSGRQFPNYSSELNVNALELEDSALYLCASSLGGSGSTDTQYFGPGTRLTVL.

CDR3 DNA sequence: TGTGCCAGCTCCGGGGGGGTTGCCACCGGGGAGCTGTTTTTT. Its translation: CASSGGVATGELFF. This chain links TRBV9 with TRBJ2-2, with 8 bases fitting TRBD2. V was clipped by 7 bases and J by 4 bases; unmatched bases: 6. The length of the CDR3 is 14 residues. Per germline, CDR1 SGDLS and CDR2 YYNGEE. The whole variable domain, filled in from reference TRBV9 and TRBJ2-2, reads DSGVTQTPKHLITATGQRVTLRCSPRSGDLSVYWYQQSLDQGLQFLIQYYNGEERAKGNILERFSAQQFPDLHSELNLSSLELGDSALYFCASSGGVATGELFFGEGSRLTVL.

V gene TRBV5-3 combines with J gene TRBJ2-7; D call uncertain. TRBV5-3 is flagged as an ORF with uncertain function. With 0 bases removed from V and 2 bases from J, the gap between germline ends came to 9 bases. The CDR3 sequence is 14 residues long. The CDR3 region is CARSLAGFTYEQYF. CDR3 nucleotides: TGTGCCAGAAGCTTGGCAGGATTCACCTACGAGCAGTACTTC.

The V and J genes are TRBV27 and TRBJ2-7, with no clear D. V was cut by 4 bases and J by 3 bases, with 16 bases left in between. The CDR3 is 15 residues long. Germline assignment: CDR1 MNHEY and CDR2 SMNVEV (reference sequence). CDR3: CASSSPQNGHYEQYF. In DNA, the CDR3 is TGTGCCAGCAGTTCCCCCCAAAATGGGCACTACGAGCAGTACTTC.

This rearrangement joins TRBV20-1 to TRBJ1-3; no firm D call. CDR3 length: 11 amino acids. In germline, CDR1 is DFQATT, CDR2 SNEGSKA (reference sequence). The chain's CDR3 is CGWTAGNTIYF. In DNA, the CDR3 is TGCGGTTGGACTGCTGGAAACACCATATATTTT.

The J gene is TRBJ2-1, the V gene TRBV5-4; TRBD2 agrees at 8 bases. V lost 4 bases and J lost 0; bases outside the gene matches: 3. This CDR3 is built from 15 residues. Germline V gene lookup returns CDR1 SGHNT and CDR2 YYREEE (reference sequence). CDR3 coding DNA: TGTGCCAGCAGCCTGACTAGCGTCTCCTACAATGAGCAGTTCTTC. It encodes CASSLTSVSYNEQFF.

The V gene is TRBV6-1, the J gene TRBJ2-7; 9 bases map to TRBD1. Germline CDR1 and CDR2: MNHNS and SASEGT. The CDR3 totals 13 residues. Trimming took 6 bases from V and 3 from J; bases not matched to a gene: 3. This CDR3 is CASRTGGYYEQYF. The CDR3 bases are TGTGCCAGCAGGACAGGGGGGTACTACGAGCAGTACTTC.

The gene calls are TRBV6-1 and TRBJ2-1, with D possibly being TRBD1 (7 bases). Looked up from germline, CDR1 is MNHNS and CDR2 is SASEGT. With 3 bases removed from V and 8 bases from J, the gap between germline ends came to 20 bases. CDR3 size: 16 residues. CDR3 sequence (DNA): TGTGCCAGCAGTGAGGCAGGGGGGACCAAAATTCATGAGCAGTTCTTC. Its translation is CASSEAGGTKIHEQFF.

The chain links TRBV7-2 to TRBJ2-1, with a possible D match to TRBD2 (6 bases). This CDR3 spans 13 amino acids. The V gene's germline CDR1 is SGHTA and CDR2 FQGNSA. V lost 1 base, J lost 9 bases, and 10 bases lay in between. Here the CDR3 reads CASSLGGRGEQFF. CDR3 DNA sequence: TGTGCCAGCAGCTTAGGAGGGCGGGGTGAGCAGTTCTTC. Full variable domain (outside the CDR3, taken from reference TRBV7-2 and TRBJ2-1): GAGVSQSPSNKVTEKGKDVELRCDPISGHTALYWYRQSLGQGLEFLIYFQGNSAPDKSGLPSDRFSAERTGGSVSTLTIQRTQQEDSAVYLCASSLGGRGEQFFGPGTRLTVL.

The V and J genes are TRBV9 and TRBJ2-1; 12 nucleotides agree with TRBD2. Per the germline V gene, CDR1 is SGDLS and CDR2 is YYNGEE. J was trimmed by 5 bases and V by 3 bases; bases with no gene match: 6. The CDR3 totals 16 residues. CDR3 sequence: CASSEPLAGGDNEQFF. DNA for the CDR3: TGTGCCAGCAGCGAGCCCCTAGCGGGAGGGGACAATGAGCAGTTCTTC.

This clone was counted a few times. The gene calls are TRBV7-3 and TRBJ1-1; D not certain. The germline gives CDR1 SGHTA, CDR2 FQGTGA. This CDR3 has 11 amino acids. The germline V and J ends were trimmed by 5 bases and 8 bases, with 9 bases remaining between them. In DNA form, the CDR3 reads TGTGCCAGCAGCCTAGGAGGGGAAGCTTTCTTT. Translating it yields CASSLGGEAFF.

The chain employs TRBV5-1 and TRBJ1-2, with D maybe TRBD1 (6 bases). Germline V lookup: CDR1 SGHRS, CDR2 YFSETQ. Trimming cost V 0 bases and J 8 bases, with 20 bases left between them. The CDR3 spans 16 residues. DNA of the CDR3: TGCGCCAGCAGCTTGGCCCCGGGGGGCCGTGAGAGGGGCTACACCTTC. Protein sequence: CASSLAPGGRERGYTF.

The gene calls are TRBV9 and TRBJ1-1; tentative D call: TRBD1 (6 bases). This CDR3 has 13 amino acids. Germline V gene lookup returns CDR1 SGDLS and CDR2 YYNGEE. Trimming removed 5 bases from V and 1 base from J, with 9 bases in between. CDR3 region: CASSPQGNTEAFF. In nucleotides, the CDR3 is TGTGCCAGCAGTCCACAGGGGAACACTGAAGCTTTCTTT.

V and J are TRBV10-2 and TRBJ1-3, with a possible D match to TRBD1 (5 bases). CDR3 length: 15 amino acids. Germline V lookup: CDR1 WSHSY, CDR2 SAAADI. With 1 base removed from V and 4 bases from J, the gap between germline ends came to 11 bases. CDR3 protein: CASSEFSRQGNTIYF. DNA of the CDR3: TGCGCCAGCAGTGAGTTTTCGAGACAGGGAAACACCATATATTTT.

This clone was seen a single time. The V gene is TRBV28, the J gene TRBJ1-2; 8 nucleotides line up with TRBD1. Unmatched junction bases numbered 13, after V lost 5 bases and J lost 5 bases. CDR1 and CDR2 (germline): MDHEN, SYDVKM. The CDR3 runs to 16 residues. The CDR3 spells CASSPRGTGRGYGYTF. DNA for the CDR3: TGTGCCAGCAGTCCCCGTGGGACAGGAAGAGGTTATGGCTACACCTTC.